Following are 16 T cell receptor beta chains from one sample sequenced in a study of blood T cell repertoires in COVID-19. Clones were read by immunoSEQ multiplex PCR, and TCRdb kept only the in-frame ones, dropping some. This sample carries around 500,000 clones, approximately 87% of them seen once, and the ten largest clones take around 1.9%. The sample taken for sequencing was PBMCs or T cells enriched from blood (not recorded which). All receptors derive from a woman aged 40 to 49 who had recovered from COVID-19.

The rearrangement uses TRBV7-9 and TRBJ2-2, with 8 positions matching TRBD1. The germline CDR1 and CDR2 sequences are SEHNR and FQNEAQ (reference sequence). This CDR3 region has 15 residues. J was trimmed by 5 bases and V by 4 bases; bases with no gene match: 6. The CDR3 bases are TGTGCCAGCAGCTCTGGACAGGGCCAGACCGGGGAGCTGTTTTTT. This translates into CASSSGQGQTGELFF. Complete variable domain (other parts from reference TRBV7-9 and TRBJ2-2): DTGVSQNPRHKITKRGQNVTFRCDPISEHNRLYWYRQTLGQGPEFLTYFQNEAQLEKSRLLSDRFSAERPKGSFSTLEIQRTEQGDSAMYLCASSSGQGQTGELFFGEGSRLTVL.

Worth noting for this clone: An end of the junction does not agree with germline; a read error may underlie this. The chain combines TRBV7-9 with TRBJ1-4; the match to TRBD1 covers 8 bases. CDR3 length: 15 residues. CDR1 is SEHNR and CDR2 is FQNEAQ in the germline V gene (reference sequence). The CDR3 DNA follows: TGTGCCAGCAGATTAGAAGCAGGGGGCAGTGAAAAACTGTTTTTT. Translated: CASRLEAGGSEKLFF.

J is TRBJ2-1 and V is TRBV7-2; 11 bases are shared with TRBD2. Germline CDR1 reads SGHTA; CDR2 reads FQGNSA. The CDR3 has 17 amino acids. The V gene end was trimmed by 5 bases and the J gene end by 0 bases; junction bases not matched to a gene: 6. The CDR3, as DNA: TGTGCCAGCAGCCGCCGACTAGCGGGGAGCTCCTACAATGAGCAGTTCTTC. It specifies CASSRRLAGSSYNEQFF.

V and J are TRBV19 and TRBJ2-1, with D unclear. The CDR3 spans 14 residues. Germline lookup yields CDR1 LNHDA and CDR2 SQIVND (reference sequence). V gave up 5 bases and J gave up 8 bases, with 16 bases separating them. The CDR3 DNA reads TGTGCCAGTAGTGTGGCAGGTACTTGGGATGAGCAGTTCTTC. It codes for CASSVAGTWDEQFF.

The rearrangement joins TRBV10-2 to TRBJ1-2, with 12 bases matching TRBD1. This CDR3 is 14 amino acids long. CDR1 is WSHSY, CDR2 SAAADI, per germline. Trimming cost V 3 bases and J 9 bases; bases outside gene matches: 5. The CDR3 sequence: CASSDRDRGQRYTF. CDR3 coding DNA: TGCGCCAGCAGTGACCGGGACAGGGGGCAACGCTACACCTTC.

The gene calls are TRBV9 and TRBJ1-2, with a tentative D call TRBD1 (6 bases). CDR1 and CDR2 (germline): SGDLS, YYNGEE. The CDR3 extends over 13 amino acids. V was shortened by 0 bases and J by 7 bases, with 10 bases between the two germline ends. CDR3 in amino acids: CASSVEAGVGYTF. The CDR3 nucleotides are TGTGCCAGCAGCGTAGAGGCAGGGGTTGGCTACACCTTC.

This clone was observed once. The chain couples TRBV3-1 (or the pseudogene TRBV3-2) to TRBJ2-7; D might be TRBD2 (6 bases). The CDR3 has 13 amino acids. V was pared by 8 bases and J by 0 bases, with 11 bases between. Looked up from germline, CDR1 is LGHDT and CDR2 is YNNKEL (reference sequence). In nucleotides, the CDR3 is TGTGCCAGCCAGGCGGGAAGCTCCTACGAGCAGTACTTC. Protein: CASQAGSSYEQYF.

The V call is TRBV2, the J call TRBJ1-4; D is ambiguous. Germline V gene sequence: CDR1 SNHLY, CDR2 FYNNEI. V lost 6 bases, J lost 7 bases, and 12 bases lay in between. The CDR3 extends over 13 amino acids. CDR3 sequence (DNA): TGTGCCAGCAGGCGGGGAGCTAGTGAAAAACTGTTTTTT. Protein sequence: CASRRGASEKLFF.

This clone was seen just once. V and J are TRBV18 and TRBJ2-1, with 9 positions matching TRBD1. The germline gives CDR1 KGHSH, CDR2 LQKENI. The CDR3 has 15 amino acids. After removal of 4 bases from V and 5 bases from J, the junction contained 6 bases not matched to a gene. CDR3 in DNA: TGTGCCAGCTCACTCCGGGACAGGGTCCACAATGAGCAGTTCTTC. Translated, it gives CASSLRDRVHNEQFF.

This chain links TRBV5-1 with TRBJ2-7, with 10 nucleotides matching TRBD2. CDR3 length: 15 residues. CDR1 is SGHRS and CDR2 is YFSETQ in the germline V gene. V shed 4 bases, J shed 4 bases, and the junction held 8 bases outside the gene matches. The CDR3 sequence is CASSPQAGGTYEQYF. The DNA of the CDR3 is TGCGCCAGCAGCCCACAAGCGGGAGGGACATACGAGCAGTACTTC.

The chain carries TRBV5-1 and TRBJ1-1, with 8 bases identical to TRBD1. Germline V gives CDR1 SGHRS, CDR2 YFSETQ. The V and J ends lost 2 bases and 1 base, in that order; junction bases with no gene match: 7. The CDR3 spans 16 residues. The CDR3 DNA sequence: TGCGCCAGCAGCTTCTTAGGGACAGGATCGAACACTGAAGCTTTCTTT. Translation: CASSFLGTGSNTEAFF. Complete variable domain (other parts from reference TRBV5-1 and TRBJ1-1): KAGVTQTPRYLIKTRGQQVTLSCSPISGHRSVSWYQQTPGQGLQFLFEYFSETQRNKGNFPGRFSGRQFSNSRSEMNVSTLELGDSALYLCASSFLGTGSNTEAFFGQGTRLTVV.

This chain uses TRBV28 with TRBJ1-6; D is unresolved. CDR1 is MDHEN, CDR2 SYDVKM, per germline. The CDR3 has 15 amino acids. The ends were cut back, 5 bases at V and 0 bases at J, with 8 bases in the middle. The CDR3 here is CASSILSSYNSPLHF. CDR3 DNA sequence: TGTGCCAGCAGTATACTGAGCTCCTATAATTCACCCCTCCACTTT. Together with reference TRBV28 and TRBJ1-6, the CDR3 gives the full variable domain: DVKVTQSSRYLVKRTGEKVFLECVQDMDHENMFWYRQDPGLGLRLIYFSYDVKMKEKGDIPEGYSVSREKKERFSLILESASTNQTSMYLCASSILSSYNSPLHFGNGTRLTVT.

The J gene is TRBJ1-4, the V gene TRBV14; D not resolved. Germline loops: CDR1 SGHDN, CDR2 FVKESK. The CDR3 has 14 amino acids. V gave up 3 bases and J gave up 6 bases, with 11 bases separating them. CDR3 nucleotides: TGTGCCAGCAGCCACGGGGTATGGGATGAAAAACTGTTTTTT. Encoded protein: CASSHGVWDEKLFF.

The rearrangement links TRBV6-5 to TRBJ1-1, with 7 bases matching TRBD1. The length of the CDR3 is 14 residues. Germline assignment: CDR1 MNHEY and CDR2 SVGAGI. Germline trimming cut 6 bases from V and 5 bases from J; bases unmatched to any gene: 9. The CDR3 spells CASSSDRVRTEAFF. CDR3 sequence (DNA): TGTGCCAGCAGCAGTGACAGGGTTCGGACTGAAGCTTTCTTT.

CDR3 loop: CASSQLAETSSEQFF. The CDR3 nucleotides are TGCGCCAGCAGCCAATTAGCGGAGACCTCAAGTGAGCAGTTCTTC. V and J are TRBV4-1 and TRBJ2-1; maybe TRBD2 (6 bases). Trimming took 2 bases from V and 9 from J, leaving 17 bases between them. Germline assignment: CDR1 MGHRA and CDR2 YSYEKL. CDR3 length equals 15 residues.

The V gene is TRBV7-9, the J gene TRBJ1-4; D is ambiguous. Germline CDR1 reads SEHNR; CDR2 reads FQNEAQ (reference sequence). V lost 2 bases to trimming and J lost 5 bases, with 15 bases between them. The CDR3 spans 16 residues. The CDR3 DNA sequence: TGTGCCAGCAGCTTACGCGGGGAAAGGGCAAATGAAAAACTGTTTTTT. Its translation: CASSLRGERANEKLFF. Combining the CDR3 with reference TRBV7-9 and TRBJ1-4 gives the whole variable domain DTGVSQNPRHKITKRGQNVTFRCDPISEHNRLYWYRQTLGQGPEFLTYFQNEAQLEKSRLLSDRFSAERPKGSFSTLEIQRTEQGDSAMYLCASSLRGERANEKLFFGSGTQLSVL.